The 7 T cell receptor beta chains given below trace back to one sample, sequenced in a study of graft-versus-host responses after intestinal transplantation. Intraepithelial and lamina propria lymphocytes were freed from processed graft tissue. Using immunoSEQ multiplex PCR, the repertoire was profiled, and TCRdb retains in-frame clones only, with some absent. The data show about 2,000 clones, around 85% seen once. This specimen consisted of ileum tissue, obtained 12 days after intestinal transplant. These TCRs come from a human patient who received an intestinal transplant, so some T cells may come from the graft donor.

This clone was seen a few times. The rearrangement uses TRBV7-9 and TRBJ2-5; tentatively, D is TRBD2 (6 bases). Germline V gene sequence: CDR1 SEHNR, CDR2 FQNEAQ (reference sequence). The CDR3 consists of 13 residues. Trimming pared 4 bases from V and 5 bases from J, leaving 11 bases between. CDR3 coding DNA: TGTGCCAGCAGCTCCCCGGGGGTCGAGACCCAGTACTTC. It codes for CASSSPGVETQYF.

The J gene is TRBJ1-1, the V gene TRBV6-5; D remains unclear. Germline lookup yields CDR1 MNHEY and CDR2 SVGAGI. V lost 7 bases and J 1 base, leaving 10 bases between the germline ends. The length of the CDR3 is 13 residues. This chain's CDR3 is CASILIRNTEAFF. The DNA for the CDR3 is TGTGCCAGCATTTTGATCAGGAACACTGAAGCTTTCTTT.

The V gene is TRBV9, the J gene TRBJ2-1; tentative D call: TRBD1 (5 bases). Germline V gene sequence: CDR1 SGDLS, CDR2 YYNGEE. The CDR3 spans 13 residues. The ends were cut back, 4 bases at V and 6 bases at J, with 11 bases in the middle. The CDR3 is CASSFGHPNEQFF. For the CDR3, the DNA is TGTGCCAGCAGCTTCGGACATCCCAATGAGCAGTTCTTC. The entire variable domain, with the rest obtained from reference TRBV9 and TRBJ2-1, is as follows: DSGVTQTPKHLITATGQRVTLRCSPRSGDLSVYWYQQSLDQGLQFLIQYYNGEERAKGNILERFSAQQFPDLHSELNLSSLELGDSALYFCASSFGHPNEQFFGPGTRLTVL.

This clone appeared once. V and J are TRBV10-1 and TRBJ2-7, with D possibly called TRBD1 or TRBD2 (5 bases each). CDR1 and CDR2 (germline): WNHNN, SYGVQD (reference sequence). This CDR3 comprises 15 residues. V was pared by 9 bases and J by 0 bases, with 18 bases between. For the CDR3, the DNA is TGCGCCAGATGCCCCCCCCGGGACGACTCCTACGAGCAGTACTTC. Its protein product is CARCPPRDDSYEQYF.

This clone appeared once. The V gene is TRBV10-1, the J gene TRBJ2-7, with D possibly matching TRBD2 (6 bases). The CDR3 is 12 amino acids. Trimming shortened V by 3 bases and J by 6 bases, and 9 bases separated the two germline ends. Germline loops: CDR1 WNHNN, CDR2 SYGVQD (reference sequence). Here the CDR3 DNA reads TGCGCCAGCAGTGATCGGGGGACCGAGCAGTACTTC. Its translation is CASSDRGTEQYF.

The chain joins TRBV29-1 to TRBJ2-7; TRBD1 agrees at 7 bases. This CDR3 spans 14 amino acids. Germline values: CDR1 SQVTM, CDR2 ANQGSEA. Germline trimming cut 7 bases from V and 2 bases from J; bases unmatched to any gene: 11. CDR3 loop: CSAKTGKIPYEQYF. The DNA for the CDR3 is TGCAGCGCTAAGACAGGGAAGATCCCCTACGAGCAGTACTTC.

CDR3 protein: CASSEGRGWQDPIEKLFF. The CDR3 DNA is TGTGCCAGCAGTGAAGGTCGGGGGTGGCAAGACCCAATCGAAAAACTGTTTTTT. The V call is TRBV25-1, the J call TRBJ1-4; weak D call: TRBD1 (5 bases). V lost 2 bases to trimming and J lost 8 bases, with 24 bases between them. Germline V lookup: CDR1 MGHDK, CDR2 SYGVNS. The CDR3 sequence is 18 residues long.